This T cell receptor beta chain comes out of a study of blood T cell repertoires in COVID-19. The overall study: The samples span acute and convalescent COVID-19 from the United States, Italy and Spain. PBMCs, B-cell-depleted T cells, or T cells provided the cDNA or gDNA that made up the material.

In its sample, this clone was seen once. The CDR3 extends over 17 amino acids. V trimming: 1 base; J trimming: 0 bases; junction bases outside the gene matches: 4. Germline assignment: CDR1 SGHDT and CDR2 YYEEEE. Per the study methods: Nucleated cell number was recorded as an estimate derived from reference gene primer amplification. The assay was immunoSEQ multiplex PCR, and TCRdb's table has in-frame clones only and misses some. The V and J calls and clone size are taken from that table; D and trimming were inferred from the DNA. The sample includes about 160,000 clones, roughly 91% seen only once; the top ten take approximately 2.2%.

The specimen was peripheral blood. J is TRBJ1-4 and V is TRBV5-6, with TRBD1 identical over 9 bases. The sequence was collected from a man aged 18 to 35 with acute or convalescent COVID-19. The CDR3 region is CASSLNRGPSTNEKLFF. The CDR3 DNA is TGTGCCAGCAGCTTGAACAGGGGGCCCTCAACTAATGAAAAACTGTTTTTT.